These 5 T cell receptor beta chains were all obtained from the same sample, sequenced in a study of shared clonotypes between healthy human individuals. Data came from immunoSEQ multiplex PCR; TCRdb stores just in-frame clones and leaves some out. The table records about a million clones, 70% to 85% of them present only once. The sample taken for sequencing was memory CD4+ T cells from PBMCs. Specified subset: CD45RA-negative fraction. These receptors were taken from a man between 18 and 29 years old in good health. Some clones in this sample may be carry-over from other donors' samples.

This chain uses TRBV27 with TRBJ2-5; 7 nucleotides agree with TRBD1. Germline CDR1 reads MNHEY; CDR2 reads SMNVEV (reference sequence). V gave up 8 bases and J gave up 4 bases; unmatched junction bases: 4. The CDR3 contains 12 residues. CDR3 loop: CASSYRGETQYF. The CDR3 nucleotides read TGTGCCAGCTCGTACAGGGGAGAGACCCAGTACTTC.

This clone was found many times. This chain connects TRBV19 to TRBJ2-7; D is possibly TRBD1 (5 bases). The CDR3 runs to 15 residues. Looked up from germline, CDR1 is LNHDA and CDR2 is SQIVND (reference sequence). The V gene lost 4 bases and the J gene lost 0 bases, with 13 bases spanning the gap. The CDR3 coding sequence is TGTGCCAGTAGTACCGACAGCCAGAGCTCCTACGAGCAGTACTTC. Its translation is CASSTDSQSSYEQYF.

A remark on this clone: A junction boundary mismatches the germline segment, possibly from a read error. The sample holds other DNA sequences that translate to the same CDR3. V is TRBV29-1 and J is TRBJ1-1; D unresolved. The CDR3 loop spans 13 amino acids. Germline assignment: CDR1 SQVTM and CDR2 ANQGSEA. CDR3 sequence (DNA): TGCAGCGTTGTTTCGTCCACAAACACTGAGGCTTTCTTT. The encoded protein is CSVVSSTNTEAFF.

The V and J genes are TRBV28 and TRBJ2-1, with a possible D match to TRBD2 (6 bases). Germline V gives CDR1 MDHEN, CDR2 SYDVKM. Trimming took 2 bases from V and 4 from J, leaving 15 bases between them. The CDR3 covers 16 residues. The CDR3 is CASSLGAGLGYNEQFF. Written as DNA, the CDR3 is TGTGCCAGCAGTTTAGGGGCGGGATTGGGTTACAATGAGCAGTTCTTC.

This CDR3 is CAWSGLDNSPLHF. CDR3 bases: TGTGCCTGGTCAGGCTTGGATAATTCACCCCTCCACTTT. The genes are TRBV30 and TRBJ1-6; D is uncertain. CDR3 length equals 13 residues. Germline CDR1 GTSNPN, CDR2 SVGIG (reference sequence). V was cut by 5 bases and J by 5 bases, with 10 bases left in between. Combining the CDR3 with reference TRBV30 and TRBJ1-6 gives the whole variable domain SQTIHQWPATLVQPVGSPLSLECTVEGTSNPNLYWYRQAAGRGLQLLFYSVGIGQISSEVPQNLSASRPQDRQFILSSKKLLLSDSGFYLCAWSGLDNSPLHFGNGTRLTVT.